Below, 32 T cell receptor beta chains from the same sample are listed, as sequenced in a study of PD-L1 blockade in urothelial cancer. TCRdb's copy holds only in-frame clones and misses some; the assay was immunoSEQ multiplex PCR. The sample yields roughly 52,000 clones, approximately 84% seen once. The time point denotes: pretreatment peripheral blood. The input for sequencing was PBMCs, taken around atezolizumab (anti-PD-L1) treatment. The receptors were gathered from a man aged 50 to 60 with urothelial cancer.

The rearrangement joins TRBV4-2 to TRBJ1-2; D is uncertain. This CDR3 contains 14 residues. Per the germline V gene, CDR1 is LGHNA and CDR2 is YNFKEQ. The V gene lost 6 bases and the J gene lost 5 bases, with 16 bases spanning the gap. Written as DNA, the CDR3 is TGTGCCAGCAGTCCAGGAGGCGATATATATGGCTACACCTTC. It codes for CASSPGGDIYGYTF.

The CDR3 loop is CASSLEGTSDLYNEQFF. In nucleotides, the CDR3 is TGCGCCAGCAGCTTGGAAGGGACTAGCGACCTCTACAATGAGCAGTTCTTC. V is TRBV5-1 and J is TRBJ2-1, with 10 positions matching TRBD2. CDR1 and CDR2 (germline): SGHRS, YFSETQ. The CDR3 covers 17 residues. The J segment lost 3 bases and the V segment lost 0 bases, leaving 6 bases of the junction unmatched.

A single count supports this clone. V and J are TRBV28 and TRBJ2-1, with a possible D match to TRBD1 (5 bases). Per the germline V gene, CDR1 is MDHEN and CDR2 is SYDVKM. V was cut by 2 bases and J by 3 bases, with 14 bases left in between. CDR3 length equals 16 residues. This chain's CDR3 is CASSLGRARIYNEQFF. The CDR3, as DNA: TGTGCCAGCAGTTTAGGCAGGGCCAGGATCTACAATGAGCAGTTCTTC.

The V gene is TRBV4-3, the J gene TRBJ2-7; weak D call: TRBD1 (6 bases). CDR3 length: 15 residues. In germline, CDR1 is LGHNA, CDR2 YSLEER. V lost 1 base, J lost 4 bases, and 14 bases lay in between. DNA of the CDR3: TGCGCCAGCAGCCAAGTGGCTAGCCAGGGGTACGAGCAGTACTTC. Protein: CASSQVASQGYEQYF.

This chain links TRBV19 with TRBJ1-1; D remains unclear. CDR3 size: 13 residues. CDR1 LNHDA and CDR2 SQIVND come from the germline V gene (reference sequence). Deletions cut 3 bases from V and 1 base from J, with 6 bases between. The CDR3: CASSIGGNTEAFF. For the CDR3, the DNA is TGTGCCAGTAGTATTGGAGGGAACACTGAAGCTTTCTTT.

V is TRBV5-4 and J is TRBJ1-2; TRBD1 aligns across 12 bases. This CDR3 is 14 amino acids long. Germline-derived CDR1 and CDR2 are SGHNT and YYREEE (reference sequence). V shed 4 bases, J shed 6 bases, and the junction held 4 bases outside the gene matches. CDR3 in amino acids: CASSGGQGANGYTF. The CDR3 region has the DNA TGTGCCAGCAGCGGGGGACAGGGGGCAAATGGCTACACCTTC.

The chain combines TRBV6-4 with TRBJ2-7, with D perhaps TRBD2 (5 bases). The V and J ends lost 2 bases and 0 bases respectively, with 14 bases between them. This CDR3 has 16 amino acids. Germline V gene data show CDR1 as MRHNA and CDR2 as SNTAGT. The chain's CDR3 is CASSDPSPESSYEQYF. In DNA, the CDR3 is TGTGCCAGCAGTGACCCTAGCCCTGAAAGCTCCTACGAGCAGTACTTC.

This sequence joins TRBV6-1 and TRBJ2-3, with a weak D call TRBD2 (5 bases). V gave up 4 bases and J gave up 2 bases, with 13 bases separating them. This CDR3 is built from 15 residues. Germline lookup yields CDR1 MNHNS and CDR2 SASEGT. The CDR3 sequence is CASSGSTRDTDTQYF. CDR3 DNA: TGTGCCAGCAGTGGGTCGACTCGGGACACAGATACGCAGTATTTT.

The chain has TRBV2 and TRBJ2-1; 11 nucleotides match TRBD2. Trimming cost V 6 bases and J 5 bases; bases outside gene matches: 3. Germline V gene lookup returns CDR1 SNHLY and CDR2 FYNNEI. The CDR3 consists of 14 residues. CDR3 in amino acids: CASRVAGGDNEQFF. The CDR3 DNA follows: TGTGCCAGCAGAGTAGCGGGGGGGGACAATGAGCAGTTCTTC.

The rearrangement uses TRBV7-9 and TRBJ2-5; D may be TRBD1 (5 bases). Germline loops: CDR1 SEHNR, CDR2 FQNEAQ (reference sequence). Trimming cost V 5 bases and J 0 bases, with 16 bases left between them. The CDR3 runs 16 residues. CDR3 DNA sequence: TGTGCCAGCAGCCCCCCCGCGGCAGGGAACCAAGAGACCCAGTACTTC. It specifies CASSPPAAGNQETQYF.

This chain connects TRBV6-5 to TRBJ2-3, with TRBD2 as a possible D gene (5 bases). V lost 2 bases and J 7 bases, leaving 7 bases between the germline ends. This CDR3 is 12 amino acids long. In germline, CDR1 is MNHEY, CDR2 SVGAGI. CDR3 protein: CASSYEGNTQYF. The CDR3 nucleotides read TGTGCCAGCAGTTACGAGGGAAATACGCAGTATTTT.

This sequence joins TRBV7-2 and TRBJ2-5; 8 bases align to TRBD2. Germline trimming cut 4 bases from V and 5 bases from J; bases unmatched to any gene: 12. The CDR3 consists of 16 residues. Germline CDR1 and CDR2: SGHTA and FQGNSA. The CDR3 sequence is CASSSLSGGVRETQYF. CDR3 in DNA: TGTGCCAGCAGCTCTCTGTCCGGGGGGGTCCGGGAGACCCAGTACTTC.

This clone was seen a single time. Here the CDR3 DNA reads TGTGCCAGCAGCTTTGGGGACACTCCCTACGAGCAGTACTTC. It encodes CASSFGDTPYEQYF. The chain has TRBV7-8 and TRBJ2-7; tentative D call: TRBD1 (6 bases). CDR3 length: 14 amino acids. V lost 3 bases, J lost 2 bases, and 11 bases lay in between. Germline V gene lookup returns CDR1 SGHVS and CDR2 FQNEAQ. The whole variable domain, filled in from reference TRBV7-8 and TRBJ2-7, reads GAGVSQSPRYKVAKRGQDVALRCDPISGHVSLFWYQQALGQGPEFLTYFQNEAQLDKSGLPSDRFFAERPEGSVSTLKIQRTQQEDSAVYLCASSFGDTPYEQYFGPGTRLTVT.

This chain joins TRBV15 and TRBJ1-2; D is uncertain. This CDR3 has 15 amino acids. V lost 0 bases and J 4 bases, leaving 12 bases between the germline ends. Germline-derived CDR1 and CDR2 are LNHNV and YYDKDF (reference sequence). The DNA for the CDR3 is TGTGCCACCAGCAGAGATTCATCAGGTAGCTATGGCTACACCTTC. As protein: CATSRDSSGSYGYTF.

V is TRBV4-1 and J is TRBJ2-3; TRBD2 aligns across 12 bases. The CDR3 is 17 residues long. V was pared by 4 bases and J by 4 bases, with 9 bases of the junction left unmatched. CDR1 is MGHRA and CDR2 is YSYEKL in the germline V gene. The CDR3 DNA reads as TGCGCCAGCAGCCCTAAAACGACTAGCGGGGGATCAGATACGCAGTATTTT. It is translated as CASSPKTTSGGSDTQYF.

This clone has only a few counts. The rearrangement uses TRBV5-1 and TRBJ2-3; the D gene is possibly TRBD2 (5 bases). The V gene lost 4 bases and the J gene lost 3 bases, with 12 bases spanning the gap. The V gene's germline CDR1 is SGHRS and CDR2 YFSETQ. This CDR3 is 14 amino acids long. CDR3 in amino acids: CASSRAGRTDTQYF. For the CDR3, the DNA is TGCGCCAGCAGCCGGGCGGGCCGTACAGATACGCAGTATTTT.

The chain employs TRBV18 and TRBJ2-1, with TRBD2 matching 8 bases. Germline CDR1 is KGHSH and CDR2 is LQKENI. V lost 2 bases, J lost 1 base, and 4 bases stayed unmatched. The CDR3 runs 16 residues. The CDR3 sequence: CASSPVGGVSYNEQFF. CDR3 DNA sequence: TGTGCCAGCTCACCAGTCGGGGGGGTTTCCTACAATGAGCAGTTCTTC.

J is TRBJ2-7 and V is TRBV6-6; a possible D gene is TRBD1 (6 bases). The CDR3 runs to 14 residues. Per germline, CDR1 MNHNY and CDR2 SVGAGI (reference sequence). Trimming pared 2 bases from V and 0 bases from J, leaving 8 bases between. CDR3 in DNA: TGTGCCAGCAGTTACAGGACAGTCTCCTACGAGCAGTACTTC. This encodes CASSYRTVSYEQYF.

The rearrangement links TRBV9 to TRBJ2-5; 11 nucleotides line up with TRBD2. Germline loops: CDR1 SGDLS, CDR2 YYNGEE. The CDR3 covers 17 residues. V gave up 0 bases and J gave up 2 bases; unmatched junction bases: 6. In DNA, the CDR3 is TGTGCCAGCAGCGTAGACCCACTAGCGGGGGTACAAGAGACCCAGTACTTC. Translating it yields CASSVDPLAGVQETQYF.

This clone appeared a few times. The CDR3 sequence: CATSQGGLNTEAFF. The CDR3 nucleotides read TGTGCCACCAGCCAAGGAGGATTGAACACTGAAGCTTTCTTT. This chain joins TRBV28 and TRBJ1-1; D unclear. Germline assignment: CDR1 MDHEN and CDR2 SYDVKM. V gave up 10 bases and J gave up 0 bases, with 15 bases separating them. This CDR3 contains 14 residues.

The genes are TRBV19 and TRBJ2-7; 9 positions match TRBD1. V trimming: 4 bases; J trimming: 3 bases; junction bases outside the gene matches: 7. The CDR3 is 15 amino acids. Per the germline V gene, CDR1 is LNHDA and CDR2 is SQIVND (reference sequence). CDR3 region: CASSKRQGVLYEQYF. The CDR3 nucleotides read TGTGCCAGTAGTAAAAGACAGGGGGTCCTCTACGAGCAGTACTTC. Looking up the rest from reference TRBV19 and TRBJ2-7 gives the full variable domain: DGGITQSPKYLFRKEGQNVTLSCEQNLNHDAMYWYRQDPGQGLRLIYYSQIVNDFQKGDIAEGYSVSREKKESFPLTVTSAQKNPTAFYLCASSKRQGVLYEQYFGPGTRLTVT.

The chain links TRBV6-1 to TRBJ2-1; TRBD1 aligns across 10 bases. This CDR3 region has 14 residues. Germline CDR1 MNHNS, CDR2 SASEGT. V was clipped by 10 bases and J by 4 bases; unmatched bases: 7. The CDR3 region has the DNA TGTGCCACCCCCCGGGACAGGGGTTACAATGAGCAGTTCTTC. This gives the protein CATPRDRGYNEQFF.

The rearrangement joins TRBV2 to TRBJ2-1; a weak D match, TRBD1 (5 bases). Germline CDR1 is SNHLY and CDR2 is FYNNEI. This CDR3 comprises 15 residues. V gave up 4 bases and J gave up 1 base, with 11 bases separating them. The CDR3 DNA reads TGTGCCAGCAGTGCCCAGGGATGGTCCTACAATGAGCAGTTCTTC. It encodes CASSAQGWSYNEQFF.

DNA for the CDR3: TGTGCCAGCAGCCTCGACAGTGGTCGCGAAAAACTGTTTTTT. Amino acid sequence: CASSLDSGREKLFF. This sequence joins TRBV5-5 and TRBJ1-4, with a tentative D call TRBD1 (5 bases). CDR1 and CDR2 from the germline V gene are SGHKS and YYEKEE (reference sequence). V lost 4 bases and J 8 bases, leaving 15 bases between the germline ends. CDR3 size: 14 residues.

The rearrangement links TRBV7-2 to TRBJ2-1; 9 nucleotides align to TRBD2. Looked up from germline, CDR1 is SGHTA and CDR2 is FQGNSA. Unmatched junction bases numbered 6, after V lost 0 bases and J lost 6 bases. The CDR3 runs 16 residues. In DNA form, the CDR3 reads TGTGCCAGCAGCTTAGCTGGCGGGGGGGCTTCCAATGAGCAGTTCTTC. Protein: CASSLAGGGASNEQFF.

Only a few counts were recorded for this clone. The chain couples TRBV30 to TRBJ2-1, with a tentative D call TRBD2 (5 bases). This CDR3 comprises 13 residues. The germline V gene encodes CDR1 GTSNPN and CDR2 SVGIG (reference sequence). V lost 3 bases and J lost 8, with 14 bases in between. The CDR3 spells CAWSTGNRDEQFF. The CDR3 coding sequence is TGTGCCTGGAGCACGGGAAACCGGGATGAGCAGTTCTTC.

The chain links TRBV2 to TRBJ1-6, with D possibly matching TRBD1 (5 bases). The CDR3 loop spans 19 amino acids. In germline, CDR1 is SNHLY, CDR2 FYNNEI. Trimming removed 4 bases at V and 3 bases at J, with 22 bases between. The CDR3 nucleotides are TGTGCCAGCAGTGGAACCGGGACTGACGCTATCTTCTATAATTCACCCCTCCACTTT. It specifies CASSGTGTDAIFYNSPLHF.

V usage is TRBV29-1 and J usage is TRBJ1-5; the D gene is possibly TRBD1 (6 bases). The germline gives CDR1 SQVTM, CDR2 ANQGSEA. With 5 bases removed from V and 6 bases from J, the gap between germline ends came to 14 bases. CDR3 size: 13 residues. The CDR3 here is CSVSTGLSQPQHF. The CDR3 DNA is TGCAGCGTTTCGACAGGACTGAGTCAGCCCCAGCATTTT.

The chain employs TRBV6-1 and TRBJ2-7; 10 nucleotides agree with TRBD1. The CDR3 is 14 residues long. V dropped 5 bases and J dropped 6; count of bases not matched to a gene: 7. The V gene's germline CDR1 is MNHNS and CDR2 SASEGT. The CDR3 nucleotides read TGTGCCAGCAGTACCGGGACAGGGGTAGGCGAGCAGTACTTC. It translates to CASSTGTGVGEQYF.

This sequence joins TRBV5-6 and TRBJ1-2; the D is unclear. Germline CDR1 is SGHDT and CDR2 is YYEEEE. The CDR3 is made up of 13 amino acids. V lost 3 bases and J lost 8, with 14 bases in between. The CDR3 loop reads CASSSMGRRGYTF. In DNA, the CDR3 is TGTGCCAGCAGCTCAATGGGGAGGAGAGGCTACACCTTC. Filled out from reference TRBV5-6 and TRBJ1-2, the complete variable domain reads DAGVTQSPTHLIKTRGQQVTLRCSPKSGHDTVSWYQQALGQGPQFIFQYYEEEERQRGNFPDRFSGHQFPNYSSELNVNALLLGDSALYLCASSSMGRRGYTFGSGTRLTVV.

The chain couples TRBV30 to TRBJ2-7, with a weak D call TRBD1 (5 bases). Trimming shortened V by 0 bases and J by 3 bases, and 9 bases separated the two germline ends. The CDR3 covers 13 residues. Germline V lookup: CDR1 GTSNPN, CDR2 SVGIG (reference sequence). CDR3 coding DNA: TGTGCCTGGAGTGTGGGCAGGGTCTACGAGCAGTACTTC. This translates into CAWSVGRVYEQYF.

This clone was seen only a few times. The J gene is TRBJ2-3, the V gene TRBV10-3, with 7 nucleotides matching TRBD1. The CDR3 runs to 18 residues. The germline V gene has CDR1 ENHRY and CDR2 SYGVKD. V shed 2 bases and J 2 bases; nucleotides not matched to a gene: 13. This CDR3 is CAISETSTGTATTDTQYF. The CDR3 nucleotides are TGTGCCATCAGTGAGACGTCGACCGGGACAGCCACCACAGATACGCAGTATTTT.